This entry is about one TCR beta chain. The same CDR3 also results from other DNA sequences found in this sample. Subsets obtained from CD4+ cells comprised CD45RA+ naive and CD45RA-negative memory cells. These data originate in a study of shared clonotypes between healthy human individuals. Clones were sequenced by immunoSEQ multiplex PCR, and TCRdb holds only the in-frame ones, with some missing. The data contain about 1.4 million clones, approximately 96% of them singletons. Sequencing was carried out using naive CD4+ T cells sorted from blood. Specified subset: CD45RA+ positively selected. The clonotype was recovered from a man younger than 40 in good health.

As DNA, the CDR3 is TGTGCCAGCAGCTTAGGGGCGGGAGGTTACAATGAGCAGTTCTTC. Protein sequence: CASSLGAGGYNEQFF. The chain recombines TRBV11-2 with TRBJ2-1; TRBD2 matches at 8 bases. Germline CDR1 reads SGHAT; CDR2 reads FQNNGV. The CDR3 length is 15 residues. The junction had 3 bases not matched to a gene; V was cut back by 1 base and J by 4 bases.